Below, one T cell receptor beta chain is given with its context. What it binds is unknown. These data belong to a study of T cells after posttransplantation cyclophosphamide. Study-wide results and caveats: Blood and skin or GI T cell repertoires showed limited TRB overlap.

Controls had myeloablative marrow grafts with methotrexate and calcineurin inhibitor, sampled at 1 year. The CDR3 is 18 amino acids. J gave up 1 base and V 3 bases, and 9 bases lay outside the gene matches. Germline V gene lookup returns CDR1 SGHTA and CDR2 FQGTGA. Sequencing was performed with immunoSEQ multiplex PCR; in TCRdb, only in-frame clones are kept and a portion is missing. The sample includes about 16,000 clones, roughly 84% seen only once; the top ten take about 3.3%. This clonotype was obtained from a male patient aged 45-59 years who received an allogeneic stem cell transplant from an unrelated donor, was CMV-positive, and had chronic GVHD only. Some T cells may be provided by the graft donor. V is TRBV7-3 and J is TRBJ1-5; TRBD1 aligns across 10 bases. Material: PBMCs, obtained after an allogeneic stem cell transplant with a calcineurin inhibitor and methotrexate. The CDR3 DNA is TGTGCCAGCAGCTTGGTGGGACAGGGGTTTTTAAGCAATCAGCCCCAGCATTTT. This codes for CASSLVGQGFLSNQPQHF.